This TCR beta chain was profiled in a study of regulatory T cells in long-lasting Graves disease. Arm-PCR of CDR3 regions with iRepertoire HTBI primers generated TCR beta libraries. TCRdb reprocessed the multiplex PCR reads via MiXCR and lists one record per CDR3 protein. The sample has about 660,000 distinct CDR3 sequences; roughly 30% are singletons. Time point described: persistent/refractory GD, antithyroid drugs over 5 years with positive TRAb. PBMCs provided the RNA from which the TCR library was made. Tubes containing EDTA received roughly 10 milliliters of drawn peripheral blood. J lost 1 base, V lost 4 bases, and 4 bases had no gene match. Germline V lookup: CDR1 SGHRS, CDR2 YFSETQ. CDR3 length: 14 amino acids.

The sequence came from a female donor with Graves disease. The source material was peripheral blood mononuclear cells (PBMCs), sampled when the disease was refractory, from a patient treated with antithyroid drugs. The V gene is TRBV5-1, the J gene TRBJ1-1; TRBD1 agrees at 7 bases. CDR3 loop: CASSRKGANTEAFF. The CDR3 DNA sequence: TGCGCCAGCAGCCGTAAGGGGGCGAACACTGAAGCTTTCTTT. Filled out from reference TRBV5-1 and TRBJ1-1, the complete variable domain reads KAGVTQTPRYLIKTRGQQVTLSCSPISGHRSVSWYQQTPGQGLQFLFEYFSETQRNKGNFPGRFSGRQFSNSRSEMNVSTLELGDSALYLCASSRKGANTEAFFGQGTRLTVV.